This TCR beta chain emerged from a study of blood T cells in healthy people across ages. Study-wide results and limits: Changes seen in expanded clonotypes were possibly confounded by donor CMV status left unknown. Samples with more naive T cells showed higher observed beta diversity.

The second PCR ran about 6 to 11 cycles with a sample-barcoded 5' primer and J-beta primers. A 12-random-nucleotide template-switch adaptor tagged each cDNA molecule. TCRdb reprocessed the 5' RACE reads via MiXCR and lists one record per CDR3 protein. The sample yields more than 550,000 distinct CDR3 sequences, 20% to 25% seen once. V trimming: 2 bases; J trimming: 2 bases; junction bases outside the gene matches: 1. CDR1 SGHKS and CDR2 YYEKEE come from the germline V gene (reference sequence). The CDR3 has 13 residues. Comments on this clonotype: The antigen remains unidentified.

It was roughly 10 milliliters of peripheral blood that were drawn from each donor. The sequenced material came from blood. The gene calls are TRBV5-5 and TRBJ2-7, with 7 bases aligning to TRBD1. The receptor was isolated from a man aged 65-85 years in good health. CDR3 bases: TGTGCCAGCAGCTTTGGGACAGCCTACGAGCAGTACGTC. It specifies CASSFGTAYEQYV.